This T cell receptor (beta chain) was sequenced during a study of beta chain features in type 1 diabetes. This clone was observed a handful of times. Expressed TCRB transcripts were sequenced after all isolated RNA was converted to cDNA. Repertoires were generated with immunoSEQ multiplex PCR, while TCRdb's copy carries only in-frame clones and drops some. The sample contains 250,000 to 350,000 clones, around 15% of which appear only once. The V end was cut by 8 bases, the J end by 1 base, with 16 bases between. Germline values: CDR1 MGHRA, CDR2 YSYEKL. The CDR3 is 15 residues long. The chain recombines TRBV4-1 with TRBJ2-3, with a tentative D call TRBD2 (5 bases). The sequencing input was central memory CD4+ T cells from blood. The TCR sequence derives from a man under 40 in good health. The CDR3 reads CASSPLGIRTDTQYF. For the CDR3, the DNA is TGCGCCAGCTCCCCCCTCGGGATCCGCACAGATACGCAGTATTTT.